Below are 22 T cell receptor beta chains sequenced from a single sample in a study of beta chain features in type 1 diabetes. Sequencing targeted expressed TCRB transcripts, as all isolated RNA had been reverse transcribed. Sequencing was performed with immunoSEQ multiplex PCR; in TCRdb, only in-frame clones are kept and a portion is missing. In the table there are 450,000 or so clones, roughly an eighth of which are singletons. Sample: naive CD4+ T cells from blood. All receptors come from a woman in her late teens or twenties in good health.

V gene TRBV27 combines with J gene TRBJ2-2, with D perhaps matching TRBD1 (6 bases). This CDR3 is built from 14 residues. Germline V gene sequence: CDR1 MNHEY, CDR2 SMNVEV (reference sequence). The ends were cut back, 6 bases at V and 1 base at J, with 9 bases in the middle. CDR3 nucleotide sequence: TGTGCCAGCAGCACACAGGGGAACACCGGGGAGCTGTTTTTT. Protein sequence: CASSTQGNTGELFF.

V and J are TRBV4-1 and TRBJ2-7, with TRBD1 matching over 7 bases. This CDR3 is built from 16 residues. Germline trimming cut 0 bases from V and 3 bases from J; bases unmatched to any gene: 8. Germline loops: CDR1 MGHRA, CDR2 YSYEKL. The CDR3 coding sequence is TGCGCCAGCAGCCAAGATTGGGGGACAGCGGACTACGAGCAGTACGTC. Amino acids: CASSQDWGTADYEQYV.

This clone was detected a few times. The V gene is TRBV4-2, the J gene TRBJ2-2, with D perhaps matching TRBD1 or TRBD2 (6 bases each). CDR3 length equals 15 residues. V lost 4 bases and J 4 bases, leaving 13 bases between the germline ends. Germline values: CDR1 LGHNA, CDR2 YNFKEQ. CDR3 nucleotides: TGTGCCAGCAGCCCAAAAGGAGGGGGCACCGGGGAGCTGTTTTTT. Translated: CASSPKGGGTGELFF.

This clone occurred a few times. V gene TRBV5-1 combines with J gene TRBJ2-1; 7 bases are shared with TRBD1. This CDR3 has 15 residues. The V segment lost 2 bases and the J segment 3 bases; nucleotides outside the gene matches: 5. Per the germline V gene, CDR1 is SGHRS and CDR2 is YFSETQ. CDR3 in amino acids: CASSFRDSIYNEQFF. CDR3 DNA: TGCGCCAGCAGCTTCCGGGACAGCATCTACAATGAGCAGTTCTTC.

The V and J genes are TRBV15 and TRBJ1-1; a possible D gene is TRBD1 (5 bases). Trimming took 0 bases from V and 3 from J, leaving 14 bases between them. CDR1 LNHNV and CDR2 YYDKDF come from the germline V gene (reference sequence). This CDR3 comprises 16 residues. The CDR3 bases are TGTGCCACCAGCAGAGATTCCGCGACAGCCTACACTGAAGCTTTCTTT. It translates to CATSRDSATAYTEAFF.

The sample holds a few counts of this clone. This chain links TRBV4-1 with TRBJ2-7; D uncertain. Germline CDR1 and CDR2: MGHRA and YSYEKL. With 1 base removed from V and 0 bases from J, the gap between germline ends came to 13 bases. The CDR3 length is 16 residues. The CDR3 bases are TGCGCCAGCAGCCAAGGGGTAGTACGGAGCTCCTACGAGCAGTACTTC. This gives the protein CASSQGVVRSSYEQYF.

The table lists this clone with a few counts. The chain is built from TRBV5-1 and TRBJ1-2, with D maybe TRBD1 (5 bases). Germline values: CDR1 SGHRS, CDR2 YFSETQ. This CDR3 contains 14 residues. V was shortened by 7 bases and J by 5 bases, with 18 bases between the two germline ends. This CDR3 reads CASGSGTGGYGYTF. The CDR3 DNA reads TGCGCCAGCGGTTCTGGGACCGGAGGGTATGGCTACACCTTC.

This clone has a handful of counts. The J gene is TRBJ1-2, the V gene TRBV29-1; weak D call: TRBD1 (5 bases). This CDR3 spans 15 amino acids. Germline V gives CDR1 SQVTM, CDR2 ANQGSEA. V lost 7 bases and J lost 2, with 20 bases in between. CDR3 nucleotides: TGCAGCGCATTAGAAGAATGGACACCCAACTATGGCTACACCTTC. Translated, it gives CSALEEWTPNYGYTF.

V and J are TRBV6-4 and TRBJ2-1, with D possibly being TRBD2 (6 bases). The germline V and J ends were trimmed by 6 bases and 4 bases, with 10 bases remaining between them. The CDR3 covers 13 residues. Germline CDR1 is MRHNA and CDR2 is SNTAGT. This CDR3 is CASSGLIYNEQFF. CDR3 DNA: TGTGCCAGCAGCGGACTAATTTACAATGAGCAGTTCTTC.

The chain is built from TRBV28 and TRBJ2-2, with D perhaps TRBD1 (6 bases). This CDR3 is 15 amino acids long. The germline V gene encodes CDR1 MDHEN and CDR2 SYDVKM. V was cut by 5 bases and J by 0 bases, with 10 bases left in between. CDR3 region: CASSLQGTNTGELFF. In DNA form, the CDR3 reads TGTGCCAGCAGTCTTCAGGGGACGAACACCGGGGAGCTGTTTTTT.

This clone was seen a handful of times. V and J are TRBV4-3 and TRBJ2-1; perhaps TRBD1 as D (6 bases). The germline CDR1 and CDR2 sequences are LGHNA and YSLEER. The CDR3 totals 15 residues. V was shortened by 5 bases and J by 2 bases, with 13 bases between the two germline ends. This chain's CDR3 is CASSGPGTTYNEQFF. The CDR3 DNA follows: TGCGCCAGCAGCGGTCCCGGGACAACCTACAATGAGCAGTTCTTC.

This chain joins TRBV6-1 and TRBJ1-6; tentatively, D is TRBD1 (5 bases). Trimming shortened V by 4 bases and J by 10 bases, and 17 bases separated the two germline ends. From germline, CDR1 is MNHNS and CDR2 SASEGT. This CDR3 has 15 residues. Here the CDR3 reads CASSARDPLGSPLHF. The CDR3 coding sequence is TGTGCCAGCAGTGCGAGGGACCCGTTAGGGTCACCCCTCCACTTT.

This clone was seen more than once but under ten times. This chain links TRBV9 with TRBJ2-3; TRBD2 might be the D (6 bases). CDR1 and CDR2 (germline): SGDLS, YYNGEE. The CDR3 spans 18 residues. V lost 0 bases, J lost 3 bases, and 20 bases lay in between. The CDR3 spells CASSVVGSGGFRTDTQYF. CDR3 bases: TGTGCCAGCAGCGTAGTAGGTAGCGGAGGGTTCCGGACAGATACGCAGTATTTT. The variable domain in full, completed from reference TRBV9 and TRBJ2-3, reads DSGVTQTPKHLITATGQRVTLRCSPRSGDLSVYWYQQSLDQGLQFLIQYYNGEERAKGNILERFSAQQFPDLHSELNLSSLELGDSALYFCASSVVGSGGFRTDTQYFGPGTRLTVL.

This clone was seen more than once but under ten times. CDR3: CASSSTSRLAKNIQYF. CDR3 nucleotides: TGTGCCAGCAGCTCAACCTCGAGGCTAGCCAAAAACATTCAGTACTTC. V gene TRBV7-2 combines with J gene TRBJ2-4, with no clear D. The V end was cut by 4 bases, the J end by 0 bases, with 13 bases between. Germline V gene lookup returns CDR1 SGHTA and CDR2 FQGNSA. The CDR3 is 16 residues long.

V usage is TRBV28 and J usage is TRBJ2-1, with D hard to call. V was pared by 4 bases and J by 6 bases, with 16 bases between. The CDR3 extends over 15 amino acids. Germline V gene sequence: CDR1 MDHEN, CDR2 SYDVKM. DNA of the CDR3: TGTGCCAGCAGTTATCAACCTGCCGTCAGCAATGAGCAGTTCTTC. It encodes CASSYQPAVSNEQFF.

V gene TRBV10-3 combines with J gene TRBJ2-1, with 16 bases identical to TRBD2. Germline V CDR1 and CDR2: ENHRY, SYGVKD. The CDR3 totals 18 residues. The junction had 11 bases not matched to a gene; V was cut back by 10 bases and J by 2 bases. The CDR3 DNA reads as TGTGCCAACGCCCCCGGGACTAGCGGGAGGGGGGCCTACAATGAGCAGTTCTTC. It encodes CANAPGTSGRGAYNEQFF.

The J gene is TRBJ1-2, the V gene TRBV5-1; D unclear. The CDR3 is 13 residues long. V was clipped by 3 bases and J by 2 bases, with 8 bases between them. Germline CDR1 is SGHRS and CDR2 is YFSETQ. The CDR3: CASSYGQNYGYTF. The DNA of the CDR3 is TGCGCCAGCAGCTATGGCCAAAACTATGGCTACACCTTC.

This sequence joins TRBV29-1 and TRBJ2-7; D tentatively reads TRBD1 or TRBD2 (6 bases each). Per the germline V gene, CDR1 is SQVTM and CDR2 is ANQGSEA. This CDR3 is 11 amino acids long. V lost 4 bases to trimming and J lost 5 bases, with 9 bases between them. CDR3 loop: CSVGGGNEQYF. In nucleotides, the CDR3 is TGCAGCGTTGGAGGGGGGAACGAGCAGTACTTC.

Here the CDR3 reads CASSSPRGAMNTEAFF. The CDR3 DNA reads TGTGCCAGCAGTTCCCCCAGGGGTGCGATGAACACTGAAGCTTTCTTT. The chain uses TRBV28 and TRBJ1-1; D may be TRBD1 (6 bases). This CDR3 spans 16 amino acids. Germline loops: CDR1 MDHEN, CDR2 SYDVKM. V dropped 4 bases and J dropped 0 bases, with 15 bases sitting between them. Combining the CDR3 with reference TRBV28 and TRBJ1-1 gives the whole variable domain DVKVTQSSRYLVKRTGEKVFLECVQDMDHENMFWYRQDPGLGLRLIYFSYDVKMKEKGDIPEGYSVSREKKERFSLILESASTNQTSMYLCASSSPRGAMNTEAFFGQGTRLTVV.

The V call is TRBV9, the J call TRBJ1-4, with 7 nucleotides matching TRBD1. The CDR3 spans 15 residues. The V segment lost 4 bases and the J segment 4 bases; nucleotides outside the gene matches: 7. Germline V gives CDR1 SGDLS, CDR2 YYNGEE. The CDR3 reads CASSSRTGSNEKLFF. The CDR3 nucleotides are TGTGCCAGCAGCTCAAGGACAGGAAGTAATGAAAAACTGTTTTTT.

The chain employs TRBV4-3 and TRBJ2-3, with TRBD1 identical over 7 bases. The CDR3 extends over 14 amino acids. Germline V gives CDR1 LGHNA, CDR2 YSLEER. Trimming at V came to 2 bases and at J to 5 bases, leaving 4 bases not matched to a gene. This chain's CDR3 is CASSQRQGRDTQYF. For the CDR3, the DNA is TGCGCCAGCAGCCAAAGACAGGGACGAGATACGCAGTATTTT.

Worth noting for this clone: This sample includes further DNA sequences coding for the same CDR3. V gene TRBV7-2 combines with J gene TRBJ2-5, with D unresolved. CDR3 length: 11 amino acids. Germline V CDR1 and CDR2: SGHTA, FQGNSA. The germline V and J ends were trimmed by 8 bases and 1 base, with 5 bases remaining between them. CDR3 in amino acids: CASSIQETQYF. The CDR3 region has the DNA TGTGCCAGCTCTATCCAAGAGACCCAGTACTTC. The variable domain in full, with the rest retrieved from reference TRBV7-2 and TRBJ2-5, is GAGVSQSPSNKVTEKGKDVELRCDPISGHTALYWYRQSLGQGLEFLIYFQGNSAPDKSGLPSDRFSAERTGGSVSTLTIQRTQQEDSAVYLCASSIQETQYFGPGTRLLVL.